The rows below give T cell receptor beta chains drawn from one sample of a study of T cells in Graves' hyperthyroidism and ophthalmopathy. TCRdb re-derived calls from the multiplex PCR reads in MiXCR, one entry per CDR3 protein. The data contain fewer than 350,000 distinct CDR3 sequences, 15% to 20% of them singletons. Sequenced sample: blood. All receptors derive from a woman aged 40 to 55 with Graves' ophthalmopathy. Each CDR3 is given without its conserved first and last residue. Each record gives: V gene, J gene, CDR3 protein.

>TRBV7-9|TRBJ2-7
ASTRNYEQY
>TRBV12-3/TRBV12-4|TRBJ2-5
ASSPVTIGTDVNTKETQY
>TRBV20-1|TRBJ2-7
SAKGQRSYEQY
>TRBV27|TRBJ2-5
ASSWRQKETQY
>TRBV10-3|TRBJ2-2
VIKNWDRGDTGELF
>TRBV5-1|TRBJ2-2
ASSPTDRAGGELF
>TRBV6-5|TRBJ2-7
ASSSEPGQIYEQY
>TRBV2|TRBJ2-5
ASSDSQAEETQY
>TRBV2|TRBJ2-5
ASSEGQSGETQY
>TRBV30|TRBJ1-2
AWSDRGRGYT
>TRBV11-3|TRBJ2-4
ASSLGDGIQY
>TRBV19|TRBJ1-1
ASTPDLGGYTEAF
>TRBV9|TRBJ2-7
ASSVGGGGGRMVEQY
>TRBV25-1|TRBJ2-4
ASSGAKNIQY
>TRBV2|TRBJ2-5
ASSADRGETQY
>TRBV2|TRBJ2-2
ASSAGQGLNTGELF
>TRBV11-2|TRBJ2-7
ASGNRDRASYEQY
>TRBV6-2/TRBV6-3|TRBJ2-4
ASSYSRSLGIQY
>TRBV10-2|TRBJ1-5
ASLQGEGQPQH
>TRBV10-3|TRBJ1-5
AISVALNQPQH
>TRBV28|TRBJ2-7
ASSLVIAGGLSYEQY
>TRBV28|TRBJ2-7
ASSLRRGGSYEQY
>TRBV6-5|TRBJ1-5
ASSFGSRISAHQGQPQH
>TRBV20-1|TRBJ2-7
SARGRDSLYEQY
>TRBV3-1|TRBJ2-7
ASSHATGAYEQY
>TRBV11-2|TRBJ2-7
ASSTVRFYEQY
>TRBV13|TRBJ1-2
ASSPDRGDGYT
>TRBV3-1|TRBJ2-5
ASSQAGGRETQY
>TRBV6-2/TRBV6-3|TRBJ2-4
ASSYPLGGSMIQY
>TRBV29-1|TRBJ1-1
SVEGARTEAF
>TRBV5-1|TRBJ2-7
ASSHLGRPYEQY
>TRBV29-1|TRBJ1-1
STVDGLGTEAF
>TRBV6-5|TRBJ1-5
ASHPSQTTNQPQH
>TRBV20-1|TRBJ2-1
SGGGRGREQF
>TRBV19|TRBJ1-1
ASRLSSDTEAF
>TRBV4-2|TRBJ2-7
ASSQDLRFAYEQY
>TRBV7-9|TRBJ1-3
ASSPTGQTLNTIY
>TRBV10-3|TRBJ2-4
AISEPSLPGPKNIQY
>TRBV11-2|TRBJ1-6
ASSRAPDRIRAYNSPLH
>TRBV30|TRBJ2-7
AWSQNREGEQY
>TRBV27|TRBJ1-5
ASSWGRGQPQH
>TRBV6-2/TRBV6-3|TRBJ1-2
ASSKDGRGYT